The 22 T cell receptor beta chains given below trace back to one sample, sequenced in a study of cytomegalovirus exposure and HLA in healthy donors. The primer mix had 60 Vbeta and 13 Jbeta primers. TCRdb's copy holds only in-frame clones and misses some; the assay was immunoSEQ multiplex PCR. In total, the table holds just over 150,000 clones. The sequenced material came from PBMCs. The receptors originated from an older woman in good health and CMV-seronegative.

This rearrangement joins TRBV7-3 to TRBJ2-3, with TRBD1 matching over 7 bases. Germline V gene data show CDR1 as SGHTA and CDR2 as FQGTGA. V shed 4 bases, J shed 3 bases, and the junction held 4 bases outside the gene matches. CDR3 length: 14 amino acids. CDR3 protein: CASSYRGGTDTQYF. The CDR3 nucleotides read TGTGCCAGCAGCTACAGGGGCGGGACAGATACGCAGTATTTT.

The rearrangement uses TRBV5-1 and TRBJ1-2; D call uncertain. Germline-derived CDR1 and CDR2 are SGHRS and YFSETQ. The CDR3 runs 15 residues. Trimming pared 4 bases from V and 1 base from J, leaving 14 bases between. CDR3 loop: CASSPSARDNYGYTF. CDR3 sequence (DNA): TGCGCCAGCAGCCCTTCGGCGAGGGATAACTATGGCTACACCTTC.

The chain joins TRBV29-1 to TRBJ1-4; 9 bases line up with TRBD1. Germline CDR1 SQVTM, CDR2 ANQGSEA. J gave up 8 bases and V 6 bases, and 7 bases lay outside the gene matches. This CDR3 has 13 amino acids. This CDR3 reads CSVLGQGQEKLFF. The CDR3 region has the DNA TGCAGCGTCCTGGGACAGGGACAGGAAAAACTGTTTTTT.

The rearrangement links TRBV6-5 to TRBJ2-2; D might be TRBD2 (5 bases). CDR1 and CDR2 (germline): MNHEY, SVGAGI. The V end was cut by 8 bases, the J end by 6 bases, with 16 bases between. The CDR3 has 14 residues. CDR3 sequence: CASEGSGSPGELFF. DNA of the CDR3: TGTGCCAGCGAGGGATCGGGTAGTCCCGGGGAGCTGTTTTTT.

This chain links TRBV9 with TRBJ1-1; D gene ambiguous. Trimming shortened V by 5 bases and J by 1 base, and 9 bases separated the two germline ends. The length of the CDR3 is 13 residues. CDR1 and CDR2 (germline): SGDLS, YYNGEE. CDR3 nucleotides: TGTGCCAGCAGTTATAGTGGGAACACTGAAGCTTTCTTT. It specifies CASSYSGNTEAFF.

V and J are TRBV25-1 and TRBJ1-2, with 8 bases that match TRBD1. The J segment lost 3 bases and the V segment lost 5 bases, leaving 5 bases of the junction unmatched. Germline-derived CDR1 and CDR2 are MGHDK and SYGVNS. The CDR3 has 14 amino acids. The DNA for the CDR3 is TGTGCCAGCAGTTTCGGACAGGGACACTATGGCTACACCTTC. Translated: CASSFGQGHYGYTF.

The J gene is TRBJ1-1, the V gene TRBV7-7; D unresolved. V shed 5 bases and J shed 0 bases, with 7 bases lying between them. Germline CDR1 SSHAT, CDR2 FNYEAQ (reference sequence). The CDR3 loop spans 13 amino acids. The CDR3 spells CASSRDMNTEAFF. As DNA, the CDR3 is TGTGCCAGCAGCCGCGACATGAACACTGAAGCTTTCTTT.

Written as DNA, the CDR3 is TGTGCCAGCAGCCCATACGACAGGGAGGAGACCCAGTACTTC. It is translated as CASSPYDREETQYF. The chain joins TRBV5-8 to TRBJ2-5; 7 bases map to TRBD1. V dropped 4 bases and J dropped 5; count of bases not matched to a gene: 8. There are 14 residues in the CDR3. CDR1 is SGHTS and CDR2 is YDEGEE in the germline V gene.

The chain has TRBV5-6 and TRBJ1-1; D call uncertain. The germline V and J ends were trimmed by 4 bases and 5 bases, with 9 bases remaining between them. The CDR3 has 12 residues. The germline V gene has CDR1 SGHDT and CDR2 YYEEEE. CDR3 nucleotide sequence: TGTGCCAGCAGCCCCGGGAGGACTGAAGCTTTCTTT. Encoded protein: CASSPGRTEAFF.

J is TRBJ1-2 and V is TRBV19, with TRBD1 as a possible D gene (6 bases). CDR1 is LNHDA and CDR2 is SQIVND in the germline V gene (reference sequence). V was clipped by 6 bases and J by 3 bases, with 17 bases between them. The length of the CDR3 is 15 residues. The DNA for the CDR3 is TGTGCCAGTAGCTATACAGGGCTAGGAGACTATGGCTACACCTTC. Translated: CASSYTGLGDYGYTF.

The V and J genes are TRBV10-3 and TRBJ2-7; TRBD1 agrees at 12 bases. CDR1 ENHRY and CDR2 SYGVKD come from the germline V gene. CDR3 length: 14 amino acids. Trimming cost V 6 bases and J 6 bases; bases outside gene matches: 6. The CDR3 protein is CAIRPGQGAGEQYF. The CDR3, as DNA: TGTGCCATCAGGCCGGGACAGGGGGCGGGCGAGCAGTACTTC.

The CDR3 DNA sequence: TGTGCCAGCTCACGGGACAGGGGTGGTGAAAAACTGTTTTTT. This sequence encodes CASSRDRGGEKLFF. The chain carries TRBV18 and TRBJ1-4; TRBD1 matches 10 bases. Trimming removed 4 bases from V and 7 bases from J; junction bases left unmatched: 3. The CDR3 length is 14 residues. Germline loops: CDR1 KGHSH, CDR2 LQKENI.

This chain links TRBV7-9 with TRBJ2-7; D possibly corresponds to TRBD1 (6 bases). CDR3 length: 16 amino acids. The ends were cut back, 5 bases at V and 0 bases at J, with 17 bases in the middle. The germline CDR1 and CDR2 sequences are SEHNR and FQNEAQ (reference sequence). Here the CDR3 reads CASSPYRAALSYEQYF. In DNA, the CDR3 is TGTGCCAGCAGCCCGTACAGGGCGGCACTCTCCTACGAGCAGTACTTC.

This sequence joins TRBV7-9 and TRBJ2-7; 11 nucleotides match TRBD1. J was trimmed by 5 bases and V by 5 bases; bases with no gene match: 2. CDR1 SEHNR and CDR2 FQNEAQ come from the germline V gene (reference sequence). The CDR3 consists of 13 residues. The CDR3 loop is CASSRTGGDEQYF. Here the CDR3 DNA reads TGTGCCAGCAGCAGGACAGGGGGCGACGAGCAGTACTTC.

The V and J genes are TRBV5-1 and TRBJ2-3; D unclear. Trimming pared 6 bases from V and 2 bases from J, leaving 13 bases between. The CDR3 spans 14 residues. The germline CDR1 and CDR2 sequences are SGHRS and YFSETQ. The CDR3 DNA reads TGCGCCAGCAAGTGGAGCCCTTCCACAGATACGCAGTATTTT. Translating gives CASKWSPSTDTQYF.

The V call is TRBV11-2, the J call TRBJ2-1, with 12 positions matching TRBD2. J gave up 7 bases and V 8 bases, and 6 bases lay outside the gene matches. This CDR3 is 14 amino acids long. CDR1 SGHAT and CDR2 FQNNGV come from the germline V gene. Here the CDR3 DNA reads TGTGCCAGCCGCCTAGCGGGAGGGCCGAATGAGCAGTTCTTC. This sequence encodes CASRLAGGPNEQFF.

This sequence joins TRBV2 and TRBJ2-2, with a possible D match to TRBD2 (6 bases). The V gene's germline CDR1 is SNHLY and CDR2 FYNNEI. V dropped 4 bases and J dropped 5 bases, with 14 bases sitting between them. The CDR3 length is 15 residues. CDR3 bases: TGTGCCAGCAGTGGGACTAATGGGGGGACCGGGGAGCTGTTTTTT. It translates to CASSGTNGGTGELFF.

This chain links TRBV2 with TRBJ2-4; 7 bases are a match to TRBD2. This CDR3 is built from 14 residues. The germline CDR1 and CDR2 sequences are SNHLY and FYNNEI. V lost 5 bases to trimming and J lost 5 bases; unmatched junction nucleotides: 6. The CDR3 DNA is TGTGCCAGCAGTTCCCAGCGGGATGAAAACATTCAGTACTTC. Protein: CASSSQRDENIQYF.

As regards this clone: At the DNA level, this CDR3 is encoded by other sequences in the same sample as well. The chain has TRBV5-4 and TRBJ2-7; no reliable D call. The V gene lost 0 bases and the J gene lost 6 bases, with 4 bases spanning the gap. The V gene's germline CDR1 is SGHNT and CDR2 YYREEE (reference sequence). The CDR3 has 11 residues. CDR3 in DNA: TGTGCCAGCAGCTTGGCGGGCGAGCAGTACTTC. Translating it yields CASSLAGEQYF.

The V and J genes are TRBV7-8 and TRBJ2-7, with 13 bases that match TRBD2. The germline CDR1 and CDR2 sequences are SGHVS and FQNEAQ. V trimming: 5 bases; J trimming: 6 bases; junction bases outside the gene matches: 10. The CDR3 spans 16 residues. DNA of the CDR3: TGTGCCAGCAGCAGCAGACTAGCGGGGGGTCTTCTCGAGCAGTACTTC. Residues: CASSSRLAGGLLEQYF. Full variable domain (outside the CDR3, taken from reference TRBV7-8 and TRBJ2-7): GAGVSQSPRYKVAKRGQDVALRCDPISGHVSLFWYQQALGQGPEFLTYFQNEAQLDKSGLPSDRFFAERPEGSVSTLKIQRTQQEDSAVYLCASSSRLAGGLLEQYFGPGTRLTVT.

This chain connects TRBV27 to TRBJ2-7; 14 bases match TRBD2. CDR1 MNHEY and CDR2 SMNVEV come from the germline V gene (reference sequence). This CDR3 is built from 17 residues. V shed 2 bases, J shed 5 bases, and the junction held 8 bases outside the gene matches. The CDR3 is CASSLVLTSGRAHEQYF. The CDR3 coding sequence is TGTGCCAGCAGTTTAGTATTGACTAGCGGGAGGGCCCACGAGCAGTACTTC.

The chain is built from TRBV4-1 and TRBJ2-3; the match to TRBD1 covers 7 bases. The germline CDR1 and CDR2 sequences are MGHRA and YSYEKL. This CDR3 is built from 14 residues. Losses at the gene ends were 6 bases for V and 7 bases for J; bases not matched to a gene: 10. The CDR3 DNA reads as TGCGCCAGCAGTGGACAGGCCTTGGTGAATACGCAGTATTTT. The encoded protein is CASSGQALVNTQYF.